One sample yielded the 3 T cell receptor beta chains listed below, sequenced in a study of graft-versus-host responses after intestinal transplantation. Their antigens are not known. Data came from immunoSEQ multiplex PCR; TCRdb stores just in-frame clones and leaves some out. The sample has under 140,000 clones; about 93% are singletons. The sequencing here drew on unstimulated CD8+ T cells sorted from spleen or lymph node cells, taken before intestinal transplant. These receptors were obtained from a human donor who received an intestinal transplant.

In this sample, this clone turned up once. The chain joins TRBV7-8 to TRBJ2-4, with a possible D match to TRBD1 (5 bases). V lost 4 bases and J 0 bases, leaving 13 bases between the germline ends. The CDR3 runs to 16 residues. Germline-derived CDR1 and CDR2 are SGHVS and FQNEAQ. CDR3 DNA sequence: TGTGCCAGCAGCTCCCCCGACAGCCTAGCCAAAAACATTCAGTACTTC. Translated: CASSSPDSLAKNIQYF. The full variable domain, its missing parts supplied by reference TRBV7-8 and TRBJ2-4, is GAGVSQSPRYKVAKRGQDVALRCDPISGHVSLFWYQQALGQGPEFLTYFQNEAQLDKSGLPSDRFFAERPEGSVSTLKIQRTQQEDSAVYLCASSSPDSLAKNIQYFGAGTRLSVL.

The V and J genes are TRBV10-1 and TRBJ2-1; 10 bases are shared with TRBD2. The CDR3 consists of 16 residues. Trimming took 2 bases from V and 7 from J; bases not matched to a gene: 8. In germline, CDR1 is WNHNN, CDR2 SYGVQD (reference sequence). In nucleotides, the CDR3 is TGCGCCAGCAGTGAGGGACTAGCGGTAGGAGAGAATGAGCAGTTCTTC. Translating it yields CASSEGLAVGENEQFF.

Details on this clone: At the DNA level, this CDR3 is encoded by other sequences in the same sample as well. The V gene is TRBV6-5, the J gene TRBJ1-1; D is unclear. V lost 0 bases to trimming and J lost 1 base, with 6 bases between them. The CDR3 is made up of 14 amino acids. Per germline, CDR1 MNHEY and CDR2 SVGAGI. CDR3 protein: CASSYSRGNTEAFF. The DNA for the CDR3 is TGTGCCAGCAGTTACTCGCGGGGGAACACTGAAGCTTTCTTT.